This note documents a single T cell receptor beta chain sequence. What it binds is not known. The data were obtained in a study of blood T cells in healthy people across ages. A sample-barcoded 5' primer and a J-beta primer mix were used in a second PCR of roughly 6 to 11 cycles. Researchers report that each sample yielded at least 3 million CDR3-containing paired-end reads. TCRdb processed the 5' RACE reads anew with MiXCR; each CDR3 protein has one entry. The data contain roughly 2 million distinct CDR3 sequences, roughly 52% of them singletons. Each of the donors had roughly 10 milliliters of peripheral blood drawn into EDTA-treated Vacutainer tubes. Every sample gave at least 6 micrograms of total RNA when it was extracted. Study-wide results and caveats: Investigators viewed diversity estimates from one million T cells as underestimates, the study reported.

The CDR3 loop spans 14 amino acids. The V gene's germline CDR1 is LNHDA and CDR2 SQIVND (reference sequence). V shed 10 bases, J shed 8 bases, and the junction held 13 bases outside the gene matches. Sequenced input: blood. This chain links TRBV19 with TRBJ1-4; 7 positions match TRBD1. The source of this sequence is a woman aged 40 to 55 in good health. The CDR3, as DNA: TGTGCCACCCACTCCCAGGGGGTAGGCGAAAAACTGTTTTTT. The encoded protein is CATHSQGVGEKLFF.